What follows are 9 T cell receptor beta chains derived from one specimen sequenced in a study of cytomegalovirus exposure and HLA in healthy donors. Primers: 60 Vbeta forward and 13 Jbeta reverse. Sequencing was performed with immunoSEQ multiplex PCR; in TCRdb, only in-frame clones are kept and a portion is missing. Counted here are about 140,000 clones, roughly three quarters occurring once; the ten biggest clones make up roughly 4.6%. Sequenced material: PBMCs. The receptors derive from a woman between 50 and 59 years old in good health and CMV-seronegative.

The chain uses TRBV4-2 and TRBJ2-1; 7 nucleotides agree with TRBD2. The CDR3 contains 18 residues. Germline CDR1 and CDR2: LGHNA and YNFKEQ. The V segment lost 4 bases and the J segment 4 bases; nucleotides outside the gene matches: 16. The DNA for the CDR3 is TGTGCCAGCAGCCCGTATCTAGCGGTTCCCCCTACATACAATGAGCAGTTCTTC. It codes for CASSPYLAVPPTYNEQFF.

This clone appeared once. V usage is TRBV7-9 and J usage is TRBJ2-3; possible D gene TRBD1, 6 bases. The CDR3 length is 14 residues. The germline V gene encodes CDR1 SEHNR and CDR2 FQNEAQ (reference sequence). Trimming removed 2 bases at V and 3 bases at J, with 9 bases between. The CDR3 is CASSLSTGTDTQYF. The CDR3 bases are TGTGCCAGCAGCTTATCGACAGGAACAGATACGCAGTATTTT.

This clone has only a few counts. The V and J genes are TRBV19 and TRBJ2-3, with D possibly TRBD1 on 6 matching bases. This CDR3 has 15 residues. The germline V gene encodes CDR1 LNHDA and CDR2 SQIVND (reference sequence). With 1 base removed from V and 2 bases from J, the gap between germline ends came to 10 bases. The CDR3 DNA sequence: TGTGCCAGTAGTATAGGTTACAGGGACACAGATACGCAGTATTTT. As protein: CASSIGYRDTDTQYF.

This clone came up a few times. This chain joins TRBV7-8 and TRBJ1-1, with 7 bases identical to TRBD1. Germline V gives CDR1 SGHVS, CDR2 FQNEAQ. The trim removed 7 bases at V and 4 bases at J, leaving 12 bases unmatched. The CDR3 is made up of 15 amino acids. CDR3 sequence reads: CASTKSGGRGTEAFF. In nucleotides, the CDR3 is TGTGCCAGCACCAAATCAGGGGGAAGAGGCACTGAAGCTTTCTTT.

The chain carries TRBV15 and TRBJ1-2; possibly TRBD1 for D (5 bases). The germline V gene encodes CDR1 LNHNV and CDR2 YYDKDF (reference sequence). The CDR3 covers 13 residues. V gave up 5 bases and J gave up 8 bases, with 15 bases separating them. CDR3 in amino acids: CATSGGKPGGYTF. As DNA, the CDR3 is TGTGCCACCAGCGGGGGGAAGCCAGGGGGCTACACCTTC.

The chain joins TRBV4-2 to TRBJ2-1; TRBD2 aligns across 8 bases. Per the germline V gene, CDR1 is LGHNA and CDR2 is YNFKEQ. V lost 4 bases and J lost 2; bases outside the gene matches: 7. The CDR3 has 16 amino acids. This CDR3 reads CASSLGVAGTYNEQFF. The CDR3 DNA reads as TGTGCCAGCAGCCTGGGGGTAGCGGGGACCTACAATGAGCAGTTCTTC.

J is TRBJ2-7 and V is TRBV2, with D maybe TRBD2 (5 bases). V was pared by 7 bases and J by 4 bases, with 11 bases between. CDR3 size: 12 residues. Germline loops: CDR1 SNHLY, CDR2 FYNNEI. The CDR3 loop reads CASTERQYEQYF. CDR3 sequence (DNA): TGTGCCAGCACGGAGCGGCAATACGAGCAGTACTTC.

The V call is TRBV7-2, the J call TRBJ2-7, with D hard to call. Germline assignment: CDR1 SGHTA and CDR2 FQGNSA. The CDR3 spans 14 residues. V was pared by 5 bases and J by 2 bases, with 13 bases between. The CDR3 reads CASSTAVKTYEQYF. In DNA form, the CDR3 reads TGTGCCAGCAGCACGGCGGTAAAAACCTACGAGCAGTACTTC.

The chain carries TRBV7-2 and TRBJ2-1; 10 nucleotides match TRBD2. The ends lost 4 bases at V and 5 bases at J; junction bases unmatched: 8. Germline V lookup: CDR1 SGHTA, CDR2 FQGNSA. This CDR3 is built from 16 residues. CDR3 protein: CASSSIASGGHNEQFF. Here the CDR3 DNA reads TGTGCCAGCAGCTCAATAGCTAGCGGGGGTCACAATGAGCAGTTCTTC.